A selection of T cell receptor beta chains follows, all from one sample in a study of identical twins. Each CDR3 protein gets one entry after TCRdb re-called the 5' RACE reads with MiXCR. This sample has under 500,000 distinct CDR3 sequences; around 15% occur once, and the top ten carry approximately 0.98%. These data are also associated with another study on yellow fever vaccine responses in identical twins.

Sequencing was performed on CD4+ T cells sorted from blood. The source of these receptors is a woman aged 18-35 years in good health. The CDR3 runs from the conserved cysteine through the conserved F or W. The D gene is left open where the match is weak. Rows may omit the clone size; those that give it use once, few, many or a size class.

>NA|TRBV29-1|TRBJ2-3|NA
TGCAGCGTTACTTTACAGGGAATCCCAGATACGCAGTATTTT
CSVTLQGIPDTQYF
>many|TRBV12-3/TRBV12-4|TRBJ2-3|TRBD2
TGTGCCACTACCCTAGCGGGGGGGCCGAATACGCAGTATTTT
CATTLAGGPNTQYF
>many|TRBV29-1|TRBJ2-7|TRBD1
TGCAGCGCACAGGGGGCGGCCTACGAGCAGTACTTC
CSAQGAAYEQYF
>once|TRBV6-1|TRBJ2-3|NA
TGTGCCAGCAGTAAGAAAACAGGGATAACTAGCACAGATACGCAGTATTTT
CASSKKTGITSTDTQYF
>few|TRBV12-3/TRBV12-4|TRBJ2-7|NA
TGTGCCAGCAGTTGGGACGGAGCCTACGAGCAGTACTTC
CASSWDGAYEQYF
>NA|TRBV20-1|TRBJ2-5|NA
TGCAGTGCTGGGATGGTGGGGACGGGAGAGACCCAGTACTTC
CSAGMVGTGETQYF
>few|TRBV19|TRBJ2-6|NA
TGTGCCAGTAGTGACACGGGTGCTGGGGCCAACGTCCTGACTTTC
CASSDTGAGANVLTF
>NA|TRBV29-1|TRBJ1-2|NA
TGCAGCGTTGTCTCCGGGAACTATGGCTACACCTTC
CSVVSGNYGYTF
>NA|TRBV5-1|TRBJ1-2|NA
TGCGCCAGCAGCTTGGGGGAAACTTACCGAAGCTATGGCTACACCTTC
CASSLGETYRSYGYTF
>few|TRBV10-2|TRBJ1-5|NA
TGCGCCAGCAGTGAAACTTTTAGCAATCAGCCCCAGCATTTT
CASSETFSNQPQHF
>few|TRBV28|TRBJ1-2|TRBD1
TGTGCCAGCAACCCCGGGACAGCCTATGGCTACACCTTC
CASNPGTAYGYTF
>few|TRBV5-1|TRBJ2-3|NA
TGCGCCAGCAGCTCCGGGGGCTACGCCGATACGCAGTATTTT
CASSSGGYADTQYF
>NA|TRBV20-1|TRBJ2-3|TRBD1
TGCAGTGCTTTCGGACAGGGCGCAACAGATACGCAGTATTTT
CSAFGQGATDTQYF
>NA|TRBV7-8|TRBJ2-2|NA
TGTGCCACCTCTCAGGTGCAGGGAGGCACCGGGGAGCTGTTTTTT
CATSQVQGGTGELFF
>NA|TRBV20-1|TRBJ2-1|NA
TGCAGTGCTAGAGAGTCGGGAGTGAGCTCCTACAATGAGCAGTCCTTC
CSARESGVSSYNEQSF
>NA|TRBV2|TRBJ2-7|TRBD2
TGTGCCAGCAGTGAATCGGTAGCGGGGGGTGGCGAGCAGTACTTC
CASSESVAGGGEQYF
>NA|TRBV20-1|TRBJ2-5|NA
TGCAGTGCTAGAGACCTTACCCAGTACTTC
CSARDLTQYF
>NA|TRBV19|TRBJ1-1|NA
TGTGCCAGTAGTATGGTTGGGGATAAGAACACTGAAGCTTTCTTT
CASSMVGDKNTEAFF
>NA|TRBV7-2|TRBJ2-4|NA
TGTGCCAGCAGCTTAACTTGGGCCACGAAAGCCAAAAACATTCAGTACTTC
CASSLTWATKAKNIQYF
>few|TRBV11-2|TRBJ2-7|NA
TGTGCCAGCAGCTTAGATGGTACAGGAGAGGGGAAGCAGTACTTC
CASSLDGTGEGKQYF
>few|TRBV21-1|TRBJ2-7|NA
TGTGCCAGCAGCAAGGGAGGTAGACGGGAGCAGTACTTC
CASSKGGRREQYF
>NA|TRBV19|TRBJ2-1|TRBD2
TGTGCCAGTAGTATGGGACTAGCGGGAGGGCCGTTTGAGAGGAGTGAGCAGTTCTTC
CASSMGLAGGPFERSEQFF
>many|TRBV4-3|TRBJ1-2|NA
TGCGCCAGCAGCCAAGGCGTCGGAGGGGAAGGCTACACCTTC
CASSQGVGGEGYTF
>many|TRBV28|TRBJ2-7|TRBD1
TGTGCCAGCAGTTCTCCGGGACAGACCTACGAGCAGTACTTC
CASSSPGQTYEQYF
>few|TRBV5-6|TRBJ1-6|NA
TGTGCCAGCAGCTTGGAAGGGGTGGGAAATTCACCCCTCCACTTT
CASSLEGVGNSPLHF
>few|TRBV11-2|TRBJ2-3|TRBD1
TGTGCCAGCAACCTGGGACAGAGCACAGATACGCAGTATTTT
CASNLGQSTDTQYF
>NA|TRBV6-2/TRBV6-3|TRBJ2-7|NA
TGTGCCAGCAGTTACTCGACTGTTTTGCAGCAGTACTTC
CASSYSTVLQQYF
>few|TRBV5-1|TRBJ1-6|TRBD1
TGCGCCAGCAGCTTAGGGACAGGGGTTTCACCCCTCCACTTT
CASSLGTGVSPLHF
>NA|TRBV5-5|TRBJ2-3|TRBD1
TGTGCCAGCAGCTTGGGTCGACAGGGTAGCACAGATACGCAGTATTTT
CASSLGRQGSTDTQYF
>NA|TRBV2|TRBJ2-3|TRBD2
TGTGCCAGCAGTGAACCGGCGGGGGGGCTCACAGATACGCAGTATTTT
CASSEPAGGLTDTQYF
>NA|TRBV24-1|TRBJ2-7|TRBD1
TGTGCCACCAGTCGAGGGGGGACAGGGCACGAGCAGTACTTC
CATSRGGTGHEQYF
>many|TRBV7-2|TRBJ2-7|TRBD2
TGTGCCAGCAGCGCTCTAGCGGGAGGGCTTCCCCTCGAGCAGTACTTC
CASSALAGGLPLEQYF
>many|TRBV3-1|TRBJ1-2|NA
TGTGCCAGCAGCCCTCGAGGCCTCGTTGGAGGCCAGGGCTACACCTTC
CASSPRGLVGGQGYTF
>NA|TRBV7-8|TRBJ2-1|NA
TGTGCCAGCAGCCACGACAGGGAGGGCAATGAGCAGTTCTTC
CASSHDREGNEQFF
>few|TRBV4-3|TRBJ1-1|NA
TGCGCCAGCAGCCGAGAAGTGAGTTCCCCGAACACTGAAGCTTTCTTT
CASSREVSSPNTEAFF
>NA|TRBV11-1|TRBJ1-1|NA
TGTGCCAGCAGCCCGACACCTTCGAACACTGAAGCTTTCTTT
CASSPTPSNTEAFF
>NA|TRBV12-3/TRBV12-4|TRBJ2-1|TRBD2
TGTGCCAGCAACCCCAGGCTACTAGCGGGGGCCGATGAGCAGTTCTTC
CASNPRLLAGADEQFF